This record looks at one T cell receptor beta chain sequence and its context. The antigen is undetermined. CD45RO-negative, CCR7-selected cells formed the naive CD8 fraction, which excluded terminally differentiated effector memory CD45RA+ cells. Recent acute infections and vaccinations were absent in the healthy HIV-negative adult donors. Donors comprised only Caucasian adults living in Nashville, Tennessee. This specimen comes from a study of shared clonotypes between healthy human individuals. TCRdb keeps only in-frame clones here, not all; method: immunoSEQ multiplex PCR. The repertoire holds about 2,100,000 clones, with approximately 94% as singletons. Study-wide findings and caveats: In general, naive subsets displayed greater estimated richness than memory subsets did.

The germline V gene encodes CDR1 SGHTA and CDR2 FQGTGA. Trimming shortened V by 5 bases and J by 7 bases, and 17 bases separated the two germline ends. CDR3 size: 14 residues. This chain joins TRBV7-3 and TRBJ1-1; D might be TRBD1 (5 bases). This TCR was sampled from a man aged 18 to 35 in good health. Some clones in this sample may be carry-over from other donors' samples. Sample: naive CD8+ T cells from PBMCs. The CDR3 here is CASSLSGAVNEAFF. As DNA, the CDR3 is TGTGCCAGCAGCCTAAGTGGGGCCGTTAATGAAGCTTTCTTT. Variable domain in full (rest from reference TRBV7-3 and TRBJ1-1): GAGVSQTPSNKVTEKGKYVELRCDPISGHTALYWYRQSLGQGPEFLIYFQGTGAADDSGLPNDRFFAVRPEGSVSTLKIQRTERGDSAVYLCASSLSGAVNEAFFGQGTRLTVV.